These T cell receptor beta chains were read from a single sample in a study of beta chain features in type 1 diabetes. Produced via immunoSEQ multiplex PCR; TCRdb's table is partial and in-frame only. The sample records some 150,000 clones, under 60% being singletons. The sample comprised Tregs from blood. Receptors were obtained from a man between 18 and 35 years old in good health. Both conserved end residues are part of each CDR3.

>TRBV5-1
CASSLGRRGETQYF
>TRBV4-2
CASSQAGGVRGIYEQYF
>TRBV5-1
CASSGSRELFF
>TRBV2
CASSDGIGYNEQFF
>TRBV6-1
CASSQGTEYGYTF
>TRBV5-1
CASSLSGAGQPQHF
>TRBV29-1
CSVDRGRGKLFF
>TRBV7-2
CASSSVPGQGGETQYF
>TRBV7-2
CASTEDRGYGYTF
>TRBV6-6
CASSRGTSSYEQYF
>TRBV29-1
CSVADRSHYGYTF
>TRBV7-9
CASSLNRGPYEQYF
>TRBV5-4
CASRGGLREVNEQFF
>TRBV10-3
CAISEGGAAYEQYF
>TRBV5-4
CASSLNRASSGANVLTF
>TRBV6-6
CASSPRGKGNQPQHF
>TRBV5-1
CASSLYSQETQYF